The next 14 T cell receptor beta chains were all read from a single sample in a study of long-term antiretroviral therapy in people with HIV. They ran version v3.0 of the immunoSEQ assay at survey level. Some clones are missing from TCRdb's copy, which holds only in-frame ones; the method was immunoSEQ multiplex PCR. The sample carries about 16,000 clones, 60% to 85% recorded once. The input for sequencing was unsorted PBMCs, taken 2.3 years after starting antiretroviral therapy. The source is a woman aged 40 to 55 with HIV.

This clone showed up just a few times. V is TRBV7-9 and J is TRBJ2-6, with 7 bases aligning to TRBD1. Germline CDR1 and CDR2: SEHNR and FQNEAQ (reference sequence). The CDR3 spans 16 residues. V trimming: 5 bases; J trimming: 3 bases; junction bases outside the gene matches: 7. The CDR3 loop reads CASSGQDRVGANVLTF. CDR3 sequence (DNA): TGTGCCAGCAGCGGGCAAGACAGGGTTGGGGCCAACGTCCTGACTTTC.

This chain connects TRBV18 to TRBJ1-3, with D uncertain. Trimming cost V 2 bases and J 0 bases, with 11 bases left between them. Germline-derived CDR1 and CDR2 are KGHSH and LQKENI. The CDR3 length is 16 residues. The CDR3, as DNA: TGTGCCAGCTCACCAGGGCAGGATAGCTCTGGAAACACCATATATTTT. Translated, it gives CASSPGQDSSGNTIYF.

The rearrangement uses TRBV11-2 and TRBJ2-1; D ambiguous. CDR3 size: 17 residues. V shed 0 bases and J shed 0 bases, with 12 bases lying between them. Germline CDR1 reads SGHAT; CDR2 reads FQNNGV. Written as DNA, the CDR3 is TGTGCCAGCAGCTTAGACACCCCCCCCAGCTCCTACAATGAGCAGTTCTTC. Translation gives CASSLDTPPSSYNEQFF.

The genes are TRBV5-5 and TRBJ2-1, with 9 bases matching TRBD1. J gave up 5 bases and V 0 bases, and 9 bases lay outside the gene matches. This CDR3 spans 17 amino acids. Looked up from germline, CDR1 is SGHKS and CDR2 is YYEKEE (reference sequence). CDR3: CASSLGQGGRPDNEQFF. DNA for the CDR3: TGTGCCAGCAGCTTGGGACAGGGGGGACGTCCGGACAATGAGCAGTTCTTC.

This sequence joins TRBV9 and TRBJ2-7; tentative D call: TRBD2 (5 bases). V was trimmed by 1 base and J by 2 bases, leaving 7 bases between them. The CDR3 length is 13 residues. CDR1 SGDLS and CDR2 YYNGEE come from the germline V gene. The CDR3 is CASSVTEAYEQYF. The CDR3 region has the DNA TGTGCCAGCAGCGTAACGGAGGCCTACGAGCAGTACTTC.

The V and J genes are TRBV7-9 and TRBJ2-7; D is possibly TRBD2 (6 bases). CDR3 length: 17 residues. Trimming left V 4 bases short and J 2 bases short, with 21 bases between. CDR1 and CDR2 from the germline V gene are SEHNR and FQNEAQ (reference sequence). CDR3 sequence (DNA): TGTGCCAGCAGCTCCCCCACTCGGGACTTACACCCCTACGAGCAGTACTTC. This sequence encodes CASSSPTRDLHPYEQYF. The full variable domain, in which reference TRBV7-9 and TRBJ2-7 provide the parts outside the CDR3, is DTGVSQNPRHKITKRGQNVTFRCDPISEHNRLYWYRQTLGQGPEFLTYFQNEAQLEKSRLLSDRFSAERPKGSFSTLEIQRTEQGDSAMYLCASSSPTRDLHPYEQYFGPGTRLTVT.

The rearrangement uses TRBV7-9 and TRBJ2-7, with D perhaps matching TRBD2 (5 bases). This CDR3 comprises 13 residues. Per the germline V gene, CDR1 is SEHNR and CDR2 is FQNEAQ (reference sequence). Trimming removed 4 bases from V and 4 bases from J, with 11 bases in between. CDR3 loop: CASSSDSGYEQYF. The CDR3 coding sequence is TGTGCCAGCAGCTCCGACTCGGGATACGAGCAGTACTTC.

This clone was detected only a few times. This sequence joins TRBV4-1 and TRBJ1-1; D possibly corresponds to TRBD1 (5 bases). This CDR3 contains 12 residues. Per the germline V gene, CDR1 is MGHRA and CDR2 is YSYEKL. Trimming shortened V by 3 bases and J by 7 bases, and 9 bases separated the two germline ends. The CDR3 sequence: CASSQGRGEAFF. DNA of the CDR3: TGCGCCAGCAGCCAGGGGCGAGGTGAAGCTTTCTTT.

The chain carries TRBV2 and TRBJ2-7, with 9 positions matching TRBD1. Germline-derived CDR1 and CDR2 are SNHLY and FYNNEI. The CDR3 runs 14 residues. V shed 8 bases and J 7 bases; nucleotides not matched to a gene: 12. The CDR3 is CASGQQGAMREQYF. The DNA for the CDR3 is TGTGCCAGCGGCCAACAGGGGGCGATGAGGGAGCAGTACTTC.

The V call is TRBV19, the J call TRBJ1-6; 9 bases map to TRBD1. CDR1 and CDR2 (germline): LNHDA, SQIVND (reference sequence). The CDR3 sequence is 15 residues long. V shed 7 bases, J shed 7 bases, and the junction held 8 bases outside the gene matches. The CDR3: CASMPLGTGNSPLHF. CDR3 in DNA: TGTGCCAGTATGCCCCTAGGGACAGGGAATTCACCCCTCCACTTT.

The chain couples TRBV10-3 to TRBJ2-1, with D tentatively TRBD1 (6 bases). This CDR3 region has 14 residues. CDR1 is ENHRY, CDR2 SYGVKD, per germline. The V end lost 4 bases, the J end lost 5 bases, and 12 bases lay between the germline ends. The CDR3 DNA reads TGTGCCATCAGTGCGACAGGCCCTAACAATGAGCAGTTCTTC. Protein: CAISATGPNNEQFF.

The table lists this clone with a few counts. The genes are TRBV7-9 and TRBJ1-2; no definite D call. The V gene's germline CDR1 is SEHNR and CDR2 FQNEAQ (reference sequence). Deletions cut 5 bases from V and 7 bases from J, with 11 bases between. This CDR3 contains 12 residues. The CDR3 protein is CASSASGSGYTF. The DNA of the CDR3 is TGTGCCAGCAGCGCGTCAGGATCTGGCTACACCTTC.

J is TRBJ1-2 and V is TRBV30; D is uncertain. The CDR3 is made up of 14 amino acids. V was cut by 0 bases and J by 8 bases, with 16 bases left in between. In germline, CDR1 is GTSNPN, CDR2 SVGIG (reference sequence). The CDR3 loop reads CAWSVKAAVGGYTF. In DNA, the CDR3 is TGTGCCTGGAGTGTAAAGGCGGCAGTGGGAGGCTACACCTTC.

This sequence joins TRBV7-9 and TRBJ1-4; no clear D. Per the germline V gene, CDR1 is SEHNR and CDR2 is FQNEAQ (reference sequence). V shed 4 bases and J shed 6 bases, with 3 bases lying between them. This CDR3 has 11 amino acids. The CDR3 is CASSSYEKLFF. The CDR3 coding sequence is TGTGCCAGCAGCTCGTATGAAAAACTGTTTTTT.